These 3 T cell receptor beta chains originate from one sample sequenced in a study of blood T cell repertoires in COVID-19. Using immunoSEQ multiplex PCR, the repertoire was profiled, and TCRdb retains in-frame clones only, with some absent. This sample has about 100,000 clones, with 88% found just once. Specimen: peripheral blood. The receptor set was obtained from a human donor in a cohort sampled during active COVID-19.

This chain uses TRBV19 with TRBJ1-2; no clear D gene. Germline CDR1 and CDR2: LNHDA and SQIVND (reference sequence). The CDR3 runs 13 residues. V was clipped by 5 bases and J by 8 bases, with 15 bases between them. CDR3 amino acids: CASSALDRRGYTF. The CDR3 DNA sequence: TGTGCCAGTAGTGCCCTAGACCGAAGGGGCTACACCTTC.

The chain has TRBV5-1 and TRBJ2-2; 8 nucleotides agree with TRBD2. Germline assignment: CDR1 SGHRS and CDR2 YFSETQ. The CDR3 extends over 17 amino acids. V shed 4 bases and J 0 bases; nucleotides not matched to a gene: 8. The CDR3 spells CASSHNSGTANTGELFF. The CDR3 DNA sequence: TGCGCCAGCAGCCACAATAGCGGGACTGCGAACACCGGGGAGCTGTTTTTT.

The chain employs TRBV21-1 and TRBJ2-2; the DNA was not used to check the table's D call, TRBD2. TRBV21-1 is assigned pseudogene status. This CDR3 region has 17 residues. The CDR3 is CASSKAKLGKNTGELFF. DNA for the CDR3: TGTGCCAGCAGCAAAGCGAAGCTCGGGAAGAACACCGGGGAGCTGTTTTTT.